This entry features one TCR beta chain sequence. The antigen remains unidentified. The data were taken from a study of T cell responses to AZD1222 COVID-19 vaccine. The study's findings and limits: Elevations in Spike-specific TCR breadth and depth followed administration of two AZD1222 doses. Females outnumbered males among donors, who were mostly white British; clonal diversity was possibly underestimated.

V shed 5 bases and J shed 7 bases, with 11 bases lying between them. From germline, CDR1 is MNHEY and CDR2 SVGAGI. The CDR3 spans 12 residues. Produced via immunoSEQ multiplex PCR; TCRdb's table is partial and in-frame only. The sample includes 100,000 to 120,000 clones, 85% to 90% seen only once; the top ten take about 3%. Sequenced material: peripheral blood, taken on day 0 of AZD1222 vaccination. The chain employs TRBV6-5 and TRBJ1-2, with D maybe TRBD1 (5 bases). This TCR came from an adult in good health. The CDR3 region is CASSTTGLGYTF. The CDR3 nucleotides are TGTGCCAGCAGTACCACAGGTCTTGGCTACACCTTC.